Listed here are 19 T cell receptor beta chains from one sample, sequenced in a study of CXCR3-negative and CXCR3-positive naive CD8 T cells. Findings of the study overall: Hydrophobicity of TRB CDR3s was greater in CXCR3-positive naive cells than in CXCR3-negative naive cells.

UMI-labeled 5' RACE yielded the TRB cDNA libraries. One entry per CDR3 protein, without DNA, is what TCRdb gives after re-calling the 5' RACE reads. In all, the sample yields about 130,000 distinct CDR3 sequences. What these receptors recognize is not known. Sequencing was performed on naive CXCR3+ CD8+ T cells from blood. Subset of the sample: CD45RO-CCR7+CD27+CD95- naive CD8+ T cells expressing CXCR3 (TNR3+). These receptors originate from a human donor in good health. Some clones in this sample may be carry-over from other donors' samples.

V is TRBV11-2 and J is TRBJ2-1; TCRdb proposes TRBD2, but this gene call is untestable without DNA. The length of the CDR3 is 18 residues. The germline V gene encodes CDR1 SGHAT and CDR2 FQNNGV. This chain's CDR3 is CASSLRLGTSGGYNEQFF. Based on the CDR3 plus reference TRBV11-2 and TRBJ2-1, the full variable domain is EAGVAQSPRYKIIEKRQSVAFWCNPISGHATLYWYQQILGQGPKLLIQFQNNGVVDDSQLPKDRFSAERLKGVDSTLKIQPAKLEDSAVYLCASSLRLGTSGGYNEQFFGPGTRLTVL.

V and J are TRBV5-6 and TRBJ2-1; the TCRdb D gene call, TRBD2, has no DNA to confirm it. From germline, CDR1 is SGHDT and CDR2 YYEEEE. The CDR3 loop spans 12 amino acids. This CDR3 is CASSSSLGEQFF.

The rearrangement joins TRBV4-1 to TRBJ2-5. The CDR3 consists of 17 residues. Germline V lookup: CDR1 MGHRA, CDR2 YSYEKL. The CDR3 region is CASSQDIDTFLQETQYF.

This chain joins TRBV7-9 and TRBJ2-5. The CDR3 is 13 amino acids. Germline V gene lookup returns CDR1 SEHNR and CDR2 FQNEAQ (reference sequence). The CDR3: CAIQRLLGETQYF.

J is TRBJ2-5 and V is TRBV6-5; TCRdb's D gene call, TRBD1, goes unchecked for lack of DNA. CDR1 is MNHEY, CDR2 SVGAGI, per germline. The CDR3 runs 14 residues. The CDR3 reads CASSTGQGAETQYF.

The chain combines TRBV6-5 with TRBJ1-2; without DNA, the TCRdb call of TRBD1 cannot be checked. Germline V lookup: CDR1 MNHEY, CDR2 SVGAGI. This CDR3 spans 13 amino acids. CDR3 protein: CASRRQGLDGYTF.

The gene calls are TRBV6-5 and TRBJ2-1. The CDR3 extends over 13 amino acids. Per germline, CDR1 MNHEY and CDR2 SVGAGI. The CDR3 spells CASSYSYYNEQFF.

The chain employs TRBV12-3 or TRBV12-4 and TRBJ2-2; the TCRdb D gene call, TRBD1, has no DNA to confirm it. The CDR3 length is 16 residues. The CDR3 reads CASSFGRGRGTGELFF.

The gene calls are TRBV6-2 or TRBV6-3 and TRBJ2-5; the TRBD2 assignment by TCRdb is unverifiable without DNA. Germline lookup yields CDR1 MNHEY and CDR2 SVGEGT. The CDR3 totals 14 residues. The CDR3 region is CASSWLASEETQYF.

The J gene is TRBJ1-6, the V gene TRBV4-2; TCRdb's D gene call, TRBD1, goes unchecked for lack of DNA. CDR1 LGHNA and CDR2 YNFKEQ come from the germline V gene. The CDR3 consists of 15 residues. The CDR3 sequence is CASSQVTGENSPLHF.

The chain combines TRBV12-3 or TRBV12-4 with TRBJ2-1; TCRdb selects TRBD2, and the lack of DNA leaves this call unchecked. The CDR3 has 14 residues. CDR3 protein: CASKNSGNYNEQFF.

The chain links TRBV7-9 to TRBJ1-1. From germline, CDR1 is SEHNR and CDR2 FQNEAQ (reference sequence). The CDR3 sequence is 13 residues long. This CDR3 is CASSHREGTEAFF.

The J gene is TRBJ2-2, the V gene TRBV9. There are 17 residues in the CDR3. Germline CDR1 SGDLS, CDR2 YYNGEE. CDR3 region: CASSLGPSAANTGELFF.

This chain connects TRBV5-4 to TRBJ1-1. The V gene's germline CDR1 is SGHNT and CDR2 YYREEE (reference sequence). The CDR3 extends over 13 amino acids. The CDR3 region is CASSFGVRTEAFF.

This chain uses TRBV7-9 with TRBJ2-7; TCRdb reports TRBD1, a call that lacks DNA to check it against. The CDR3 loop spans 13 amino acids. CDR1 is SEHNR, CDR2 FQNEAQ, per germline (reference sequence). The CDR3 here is CASSLTGVREQYF.

This CDR3 reads CASSLGFGEQETQYF. This rearrangement joins TRBV7-9 to TRBJ2-5. The CDR3 covers 15 residues. Germline-derived CDR1 and CDR2 are SEHNR and FQNEAQ (reference sequence). Together with reference TRBV7-9 and TRBJ2-5, the CDR3 gives the full variable domain: DTGVSQNPRHKITKRGQNVTFRCDPISEHNRLYWYRQTLGQGPEFLTYFQNEAQLEKSRLLSDRFSAERPKGSFSTLEIQRTEQGDSAMYLCASSLGFGEQETQYFGPGTRLLVL.

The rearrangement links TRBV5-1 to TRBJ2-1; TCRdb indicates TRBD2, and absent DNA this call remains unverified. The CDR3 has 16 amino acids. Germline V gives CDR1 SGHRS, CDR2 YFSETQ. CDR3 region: CASSLSPSGPYNEQFF.

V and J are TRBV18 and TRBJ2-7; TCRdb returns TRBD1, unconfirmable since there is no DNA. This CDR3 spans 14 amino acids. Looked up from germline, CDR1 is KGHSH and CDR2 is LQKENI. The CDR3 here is CASSPGRGAYEQYF.

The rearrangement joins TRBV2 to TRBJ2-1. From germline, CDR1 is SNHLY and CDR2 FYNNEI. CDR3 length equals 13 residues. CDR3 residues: CASREGAYNEQFF.